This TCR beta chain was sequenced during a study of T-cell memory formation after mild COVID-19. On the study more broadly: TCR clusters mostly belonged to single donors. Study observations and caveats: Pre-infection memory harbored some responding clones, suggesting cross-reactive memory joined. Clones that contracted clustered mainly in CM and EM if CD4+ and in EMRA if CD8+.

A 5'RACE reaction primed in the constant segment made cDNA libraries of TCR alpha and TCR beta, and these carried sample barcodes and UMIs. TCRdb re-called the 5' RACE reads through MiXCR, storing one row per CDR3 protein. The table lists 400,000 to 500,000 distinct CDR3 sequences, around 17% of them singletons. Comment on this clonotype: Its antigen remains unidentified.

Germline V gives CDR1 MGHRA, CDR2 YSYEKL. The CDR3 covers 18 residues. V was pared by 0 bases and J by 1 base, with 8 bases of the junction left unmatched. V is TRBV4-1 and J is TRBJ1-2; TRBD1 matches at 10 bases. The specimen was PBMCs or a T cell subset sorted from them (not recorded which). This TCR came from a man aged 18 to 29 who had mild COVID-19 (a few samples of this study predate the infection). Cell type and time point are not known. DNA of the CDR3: TGCGCCAGCAGCCAAGATGGGACAGGGGCTAGGAATAACTATGGCTACACCTTC. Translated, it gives CASSQDGTGARNNYGYTF.